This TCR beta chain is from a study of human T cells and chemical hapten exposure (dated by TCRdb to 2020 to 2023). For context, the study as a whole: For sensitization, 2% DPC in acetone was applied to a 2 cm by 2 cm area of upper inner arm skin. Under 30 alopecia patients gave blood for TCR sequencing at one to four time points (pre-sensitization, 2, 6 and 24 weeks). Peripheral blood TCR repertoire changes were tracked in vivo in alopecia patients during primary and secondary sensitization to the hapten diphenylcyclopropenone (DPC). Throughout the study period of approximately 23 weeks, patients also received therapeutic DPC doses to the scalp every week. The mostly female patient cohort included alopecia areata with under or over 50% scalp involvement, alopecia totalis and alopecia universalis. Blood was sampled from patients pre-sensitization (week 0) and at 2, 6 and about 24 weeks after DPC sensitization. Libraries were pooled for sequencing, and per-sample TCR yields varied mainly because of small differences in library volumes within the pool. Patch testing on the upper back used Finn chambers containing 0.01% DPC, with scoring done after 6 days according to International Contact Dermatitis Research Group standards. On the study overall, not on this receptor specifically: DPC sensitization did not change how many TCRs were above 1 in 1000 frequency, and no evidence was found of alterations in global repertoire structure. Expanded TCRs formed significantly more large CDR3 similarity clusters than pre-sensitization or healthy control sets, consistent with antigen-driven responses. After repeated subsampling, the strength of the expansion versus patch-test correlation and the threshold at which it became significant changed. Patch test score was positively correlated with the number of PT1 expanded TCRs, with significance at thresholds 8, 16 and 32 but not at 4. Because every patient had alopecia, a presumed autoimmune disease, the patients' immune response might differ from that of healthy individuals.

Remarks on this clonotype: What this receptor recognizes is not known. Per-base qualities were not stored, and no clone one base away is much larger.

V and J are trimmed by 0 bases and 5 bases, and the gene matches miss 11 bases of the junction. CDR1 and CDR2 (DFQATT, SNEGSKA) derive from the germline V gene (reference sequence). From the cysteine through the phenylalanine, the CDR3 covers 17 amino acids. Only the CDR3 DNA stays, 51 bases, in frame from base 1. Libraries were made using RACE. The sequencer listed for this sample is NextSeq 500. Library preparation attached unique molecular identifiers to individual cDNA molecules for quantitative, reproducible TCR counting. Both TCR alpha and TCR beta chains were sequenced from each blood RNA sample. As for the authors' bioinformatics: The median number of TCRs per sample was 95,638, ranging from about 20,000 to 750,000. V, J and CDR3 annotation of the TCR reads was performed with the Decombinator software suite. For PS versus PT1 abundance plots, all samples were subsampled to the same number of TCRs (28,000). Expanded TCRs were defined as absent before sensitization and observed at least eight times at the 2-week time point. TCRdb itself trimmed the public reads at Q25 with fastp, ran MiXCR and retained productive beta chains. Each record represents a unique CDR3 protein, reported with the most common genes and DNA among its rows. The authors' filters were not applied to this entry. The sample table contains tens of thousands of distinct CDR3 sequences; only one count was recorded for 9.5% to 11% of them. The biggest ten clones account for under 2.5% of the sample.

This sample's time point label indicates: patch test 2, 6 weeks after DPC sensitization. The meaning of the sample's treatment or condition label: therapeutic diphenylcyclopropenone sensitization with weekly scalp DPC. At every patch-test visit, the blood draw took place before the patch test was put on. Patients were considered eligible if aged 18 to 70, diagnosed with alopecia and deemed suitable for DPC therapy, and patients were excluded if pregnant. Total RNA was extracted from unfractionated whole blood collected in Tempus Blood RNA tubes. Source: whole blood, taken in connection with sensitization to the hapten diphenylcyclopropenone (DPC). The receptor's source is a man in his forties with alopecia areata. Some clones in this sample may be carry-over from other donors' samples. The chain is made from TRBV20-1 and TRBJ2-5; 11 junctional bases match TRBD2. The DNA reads TGCAGTGCTAGAGATTTCAGACTAGCGGGAAAGGACGAGACCCAGTACTTC. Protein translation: CSARDFRLAGKDETQYF.